The 16 T cell receptor beta chains below come from one sample, sequenced in a study of shared clonotypes between healthy human individuals. TCRdb keeps only in-frame clones here, not all; method: immunoSEQ multiplex PCR. The data show approximately 980,000 clones, 70% to 85% seen once. The sample consisted of memory CD4+ T cells sorted from blood. The sample's subset: CD45RA-negative fraction. The receptors shown here come from a man younger than 30 in good health.

The chain is built from TRBV29-1 and TRBJ2-1; D is unresolved. Trimming shortened V by 0 bases and J by 0 bases, and 12 bases separated the two germline ends. Per the germline V gene, CDR1 is SQVTM and CDR2 is ANQGSEA. The CDR3 covers 16 residues. The CDR3 region is CSVEEGSISSYNEQFF. CDR3 coding DNA: TGCAGCGTTGAAGAGGGCAGTATTAGCTCCTACAATGAGCAGTTCTTC.

The chain is built from TRBV13 and TRBJ2-5; TRBD2 is a possible D gene (6 bases). The CDR3 is 16 amino acids. Germline CDR1 is PRHDT and CDR2 is FYEKMQ (reference sequence). V was clipped by 4 bases and J by 5 bases, with 20 bases between them. CDR3 DNA sequence: TGTGCCAGCAGCTCTGGAGGGTCAGGGCTAGAGGAGACCCAGTACTTC. It is translated as CASSSGGSGLEETQYF.

This clone was observed at least ten times. V is TRBV5-1 and J is TRBJ2-1, with 12 bases that match TRBD2. The CDR3 loop spans 15 amino acids. Germline V CDR1 and CDR2: SGHRS, YFSETQ. Trimming removed 3 bases from V and 4 bases from J; junction bases left unmatched: 2. CDR3 DNA: TGCGCCAGCAGCTCGGGACTAGCGGGTTACAATGAGCAGTTCTTC. Its protein is CASSSGLAGYNEQFF.

V and J are TRBV7-8 and TRBJ1-6, with 10 bases lining up with TRBD1. This CDR3 region has 14 residues. The germline CDR1 and CDR2 sequences are SGHVS and FQNEAQ. The trim removed 7 bases at V and 13 bases at J, leaving 10 bases unmatched. The CDR3 region is CASMLWDRGSPLHF. The CDR3 bases are TGTGCCAGCATGCTCTGGGACAGGGGATCGCCCCTCCACTTT.

The V gene is TRBV19, the J gene TRBJ1-3; TRBD1 might be the D (6 bases). Germline V gene sequence: CDR1 LNHDA, CDR2 SQIVND (reference sequence). This CDR3 comprises 16 residues. Between the trimmed V and J ends, which lost 7 bases and 3 bases, there was a span of 19 bases. CDR3 DNA: TGTGCCAGTACACAGGGATGGATCCGGTTTGGAAACACCATATATTTT. As protein: CASTQGWIRFGNTIYF.

This clone was observed a handful of times. The V call is TRBV25-1, the J call TRBJ2-7; D may be TRBD1 (6 bases). This CDR3 comprises 13 residues. Germline loops: CDR1 MGHDK, CDR2 SYGVNS. V shed 6 bases and J shed 6 bases, with 15 bases lying between them. In DNA form, the CDR3 reads TGTGCCAGCAGGGCCGGGACACCACCCGAGCAGTACTTC. Translating gives CASRAGTPPEQYF.

This clone was seen just once. The V call is TRBV7-2, the J call TRBJ2-3; D may be TRBD1 or TRBD2 (7 bases each). The CDR3 extends over 16 amino acids. Per germline, CDR1 SGHTA and CDR2 FQGNSA. Trimming took off 5 bases at V and 0 bases at J, with 15 bases between the two ends. CDR3: CASSQWGGQSTDTQYF. The CDR3 bases are TGTGCCAGCAGCCAGTGGGGGGGACAGAGCACAGATACGCAGTATTTT.

The chain employs TRBV15 and TRBJ2-5; 8 bases map to TRBD1. V was pared by 0 bases and J by 4 bases, with 10 bases of the junction left unmatched. Germline lookup yields CDR1 LNHNV and CDR2 YYDKDF (reference sequence). This CDR3 region has 17 residues. CDR3 nucleotide sequence: TGTGCCACCAGCAGAGATGGCTCAGGGGGCTGGGCAGAGACCCAGTACTTC. Translating gives CATSRDGSGGWAETQYF.

The CDR3 region is CASSSLSRQTNEKLFF. CDR3 in DNA: TGTGCCAGCAGCTCTTTAAGTCGGCAAACTAATGAAAAACTGTTTTTT. The rearrangement joins TRBV5-6 to TRBJ1-4, with unresolved D. This CDR3 has 16 residues. V shed 3 bases and J shed 1 base, with 13 bases lying between them. Germline CDR1 is SGHDT and CDR2 is YYEEEE.

This clone was counted once. The chain employs TRBV30 and TRBJ1-5, with D unclear. The V gene lost 5 bases and the J gene lost 1 base, with 12 bases spanning the gap. In germline, CDR1 is GTSNPN, CDR2 SVGIG (reference sequence). The CDR3 extends over 14 amino acids. CDR3 DNA: TGTGCCTGGGCCACCAGTGGCAGCAATCAGCCCCAGCATTTT. This translates into CAWATSGSNQPQHF.

The rearrangement joins TRBV5-1 to TRBJ2-5; TRBD1 might be the D (6 bases). V was trimmed by 7 bases and J by 4 bases, leaving 17 bases between them. The germline CDR1 and CDR2 sequences are SGHRS and YFSETQ. The CDR3 consists of 14 residues. CDR3 protein: CASQRPGAGETQYF. The CDR3 DNA reads as TGCGCCAGCCAAAGGCCAGGGGCAGGAGAGACCCAGTACTTC.

The chain joins TRBV5-1 to TRBJ2-5; D ambiguous. The J call may be wrong; the DNA end is better matched by TRBJ2-7. Germline lookup yields CDR1 SGHRS and CDR2 YFSETQ. The CDR3 totals 12 residues. Here the CDR3 DNA reads TGCGCCAGCAGCTTGGAAAGGTACGAGCAGTACTTC. It yields the protein CASSLERYEQYF.

The chain joins TRBV7-2 to TRBJ2-5; 9 bases line up with TRBD1. The J call is uncertain, as TRBJ2-7 better fits the DNA end. Germline CDR1 reads SGHTA; CDR2 reads FQGNSA. The length of the CDR3 is 16 residues. The CDR3 protein is CASSPQPGTGSYEQYF. The CDR3, as DNA: TGTGCCAGCAGCCCCCAACCCGGGACAGGGAGCTACGAGCAGTACTTC.

This clone has more than one count but fewer than ten. The CDR3 DNA follows: TGTGCCAGTAGTCTTCAGGGTAGGGACTATGGCTACACCTTC. The encoded protein is CASSLQGRDYGYTF. This chain links TRBV19 with TRBJ1-2, with D perhaps TRBD1 (5 bases). V was shortened by 5 bases and J by 3 bases, with 13 bases between the two germline ends. Germline CDR1 and CDR2: LNHDA and SQIVND (reference sequence). This CDR3 contains 14 residues.

For the CDR3, the DNA is TGTGCCAGTAGTACCGGAGGGACGTGGCATTCACCCCTCCACTTT. Its protein product is CASSTGGTWHSPLHF. The chain recombines TRBV19 with TRBJ1-6, with TRBD1 as a possible D gene (5 bases). Germline loops: CDR1 LNHDA, CDR2 SQIVND (reference sequence). This CDR3 region has 15 residues. Trimming took 4 bases from V and 8 from J, leaving 15 bases between them.

The chain links TRBV5-6 to TRBJ2-1, with D tentatively TRBD1 (6 bases). V was trimmed by 0 bases and J by 12 bases, leaving 10 bases between them. The CDR3 length is 12 residues. Germline V gene lookup returns CDR1 SGHDT and CDR2 YYEEEE. The CDR3 loop is CASSLATGVQFF. CDR3 in DNA: TGTGCCAGCAGCTTGGCGACAGGCGTGCAGTTCTTC. Full variable domain (outside the CDR3, taken from reference TRBV5-6 and TRBJ2-1): DAGVTQSPTHLIKTRGQQVTLRCSPKSGHDTVSWYQQALGQGPQFIFQYYEEEERQRGNFPDRFSGHQFPNYSSELNVNALLLGDSALYLCASSLATGVQFFGPGTRLTVL.